This T cell receptor beta chain was sequenced in a study of somatic mutations in cytotoxic T cells in rheumatoid arthritis. Overall study: Sorted by flow to nearly 100% purity were some V beta antibody-stained T-cell populations, including V beta1+ cells sequenced for TCRB.

Germline CDR1 reads SGDLS; CDR2 reads YYNGEE. This CDR3 contains 15 residues. V lost 2 bases and J 8 bases, leaving 17 bases between the germline ends. Assay used: immunoSEQ multiplex PCR; TCRdb lists only in-frame clones, some missing. Of roughly 13,000 clones listed, approximately 80% are singletons. Study-wide results and caveats: Unidentified antigens were the targets of the expanded CD8+ clones. With advancing age, CD8+ clonality climbed in rheumatoid arthritis patients but did not rise in healthy controls.

About this clone itself: Its specificity is unknown.

The chain joins TRBV9 to TRBJ2-1, with D tentatively TRBD2 (6 bases). Sequencing input: CD8+ T cells sorted from blood. The receptor was derived from an adult with rheumatoid arthritis. DNA of the CDR3: TGTGCCAGCAGCGTCCGGGACGGGGGTTTCGATGAGCAGTTCTTC. The encoded protein is CASSVRDGGFDEQFF.